The entry that follows covers one T cell receptor (beta chain) sequence. It has no known antigen specificity. Base-call qualities are not available, and no considerably larger clone is one nucleotide away. TCR beta repertoires were profiled from peripheral blood of roughly 13 young patients with multiple sclerosis to demonstrate the VDJtools post-analysis software. Multiple sclerosis patients were children and adolescents aged roughly 6 to 16 years. The receptor library was made with PCR. The data were produced on an Illumina HiSeq 2500. To reduce PCR and sequencing biases, unique molecular identifiers were built into the TCR beta cDNA libraries. Per 1 to 10 million input T cells, 500,000 or so cDNA molecules were obtained, such that each molecule approximated one T cell. Patient libraries were prepared and sequenced with the same protocol used for the earlier healthy control dataset. Within a given batch, samples were prepared together, multiplexed and sequenced on the same HiSeq lane. Turning to the authors' computational methods: Raw barcoded reads were processed with MIGEC, discarding single-read molecular identifier groups before consensus assembly and CDR3 extraction. VDJtools was used for post-analysis of the clonotype tables, with diversity normalized by down-sampling every dataset to the smallest sample size. To correct batch-related cross-sample contamination, repertoire overlap clustering matched CDR3 amino acid sequences but not nucleotide sequences. TCRdb applied fastp at Q25 and MiXCR to the public reads, then kept only in-frame beta chains. Each entry is one CDR3 protein sequence, shown with its most common DNA and genes. For this entry, the V and J calls and clone size follow TCRdb and not the study's own pipeline. The sample includes hundreds of thousands of distinct CDR3 sequences, with around 64% observed a single time. 10% to 12% of the sample comes from the top ten.

The data derive from a study of post-analysis software for immune sequencing data (dated by TCRdb to between 2015 and 2017). Some background on the complete study: Relapsing-remitting, secondary progressive and progressive-relapsing multiple sclerosis were recorded as disease courses, and subtype annotation was lacking for some patients. A subset of samples was prepared in parallel using single-end sample barcoding, then pooled and co-amplified after Illumina adapter ligation. Patient repertoires were compared against 11 to 12 previously published healthy control repertoires from donors aged about 6 to 27 years. The investigation overall reported the following: The control group was slightly older than the multiple sclerosis patient group. Direct clustering with F measure revealed strong co-clustering of samples prepared in the same batch, which led to a batch-effect correction. Significantly higher frequencies in patients than in controls were found for a handful of TRBV segments, including TRBV5-6, TRBV5-1 and TRBV20-1. Compared with controls, multiple sclerosis patients had significantly lower normalized Chao1 diversity, a finding suggesting substantial peripheral T-cell clonal expansion.

Taken from cysteine to phenylalanine, the CDR3 has 16 residues. The DNA shown is the 48-base CDR3, in frame from base 1. Ends trimmed: V by 0 bases, J by 1 base; bases unmatched to a gene: 7. CDR1 and CDR2 were assigned from the germline V gene (reference sequence) as DFQATT and SNEGSKA. The chain uses TRBV20-1 and TRBJ2-5, with 8 junctional bases fitting TRBD2. The source of this sequence is a girl aged 2 to 10 with multiple sclerosis. Sequenced: blood. This receptor has the CDR3 CSARDILADIQETQYF. The nucleotide sequence is TGCAGTGCTAGAGATATACTAGCGGATATCCAAGAGACCCAGTACTTC.